Listed below are T cell receptor beta chains from one sample, sequenced in a study of T cell changes during pregnancy in multiple sclerosis. Clones were sequenced by immunoSEQ multiplex PCR, and TCRdb holds only the in-frame ones, with some missing. The repertoire holds about 120,000 clones, with 85% to 95% as singletons. The sample was peripheral blood, taken before pregnancy. Receptor source: a female donor with multiple sclerosis, enrolled in a pregnancy study. The CDR3 runs from the conserved cysteine through the conserved F or W. Fields, in order: D gene, V gene, clone size, CDR3 length, J gene, CDR3 DNA, CDR3 protein. D genes are given only for firm matches. A row's size may be missing; if present it is once, few, many or a size class.

>TRBD1|TRBV6-5|-|13|TRBJ1-2
TGTGCCAGCACCTGGGGACAGGGATACAGCTACACCTTC
CASTWGQGYSYTF
>-|TRBV7-9|few|14|TRBJ1-1
TGTGCCAGCAACTCCGGGGGGGTAAACACTGAAGCTTTCTTT
CASNSGGVNTEAFF
>-|TRBV5-1|-|16|TRBJ2-3
TGCGCCAGCAGCCGACCCCCCGGGGGTTCAGCAGATACGCAGTATTTT
CASSRPPGGSADTQYF
>-|TRBV2|once|14|TRBJ1-5
TGTGCCAGCAGTGGGACATATAGCAATCAGCCCCAGCATTTT
CASSGTYSNQPQHF
>-|TRBV6-5|-|15|TRBJ2-6
TGTGCCAGCAGACCCCCGGGGTCTGGGGCCAACGTCCTGACTTTC
CASRPPGSGANVLTF
>TRBD2|TRBV5-4|-|16|TRBJ2-5
TGTGCCAGCAGCCTGGGACTAGCGGGGGGTCGGGAGACCCAGTACTTC
CASSLGLAGGRETQYF
>TRBD1|TRBV6-6|once|16|TRBJ2-3
TGTGCCAGCAGTGCCCCTCTGGACAGGGGACAAGATACGCAGTATTTT
CASSAPLDRGQDTQYF
>-|TRBV18|-|15|TRBJ1-1
TGTGCCAGCTCACCACCGCGGCAGGGAAACACTGAAGCTTTCTTT
CASSPPRQGNTEAFF
>-|TRBV7-9|-|12|TRBJ1-1
TGTGCCAGCACCCCCATGAACACTGAAGCTTTCTTT
CASTPMNTEAFF
>-|TRBV6-1|few|15|TRBJ1-3
TGTGCCAGCAGTGAACAGGGGTACTCTGGAAACACCATATATTTT
CASSEQGYSGNTIYF
>-|TRBV5-1|-|17|TRBJ2-7
TGCGCCAGCAGCTTGGGGGGCGGAGTGACCCTATCCTACGAGCAGTACTTC
CASSLGGGVTLSYEQYF